The source of this T cell receptor (beta chain) is a study of blood T cell repertoires in COVID-19. Study details: There were acute and convalescent COVID-19 samples, and they came from the United States, Italy and Spain. Sources were T cells, B-cell-depleted T cells, or PBMCs; the material itself was cDNA or gDNA.

CDR1 is SGHTA and CDR2 is FQGNSA in the germline V gene. The V end was cut by 0 bases, the J end by 7 bases, with 16 bases between. The length of the CDR3 is 15 residues. Study processing details: Scientists estimated how many nucleated cells there were by amplifying reference gene primers. Sequenced by immunoSEQ multiplex PCR; TCRdb stores in-frame clones only, minus some. V, J and clone size were drawn from that table, and D and trimming were deduced from the DNA. The profile shows hundreds of thousands of clones, about nine tenths of them singletons. Sequenced material: PBMCs or T cells enriched from blood (not recorded which). The chain couples TRBV7-2 to TRBJ2-7; no definite D call. The sequence was obtained from a woman aged 50 to 60 in a cohort exposed to, infected with or recovered from COVID-19 (not recorded which). The CDR3 bases are TGTGCCAGCAGCTTAGCGCCCTTGGGCGCACATGAGCAGTACTTC. It is translated as CASSLAPLGAHEQYF.